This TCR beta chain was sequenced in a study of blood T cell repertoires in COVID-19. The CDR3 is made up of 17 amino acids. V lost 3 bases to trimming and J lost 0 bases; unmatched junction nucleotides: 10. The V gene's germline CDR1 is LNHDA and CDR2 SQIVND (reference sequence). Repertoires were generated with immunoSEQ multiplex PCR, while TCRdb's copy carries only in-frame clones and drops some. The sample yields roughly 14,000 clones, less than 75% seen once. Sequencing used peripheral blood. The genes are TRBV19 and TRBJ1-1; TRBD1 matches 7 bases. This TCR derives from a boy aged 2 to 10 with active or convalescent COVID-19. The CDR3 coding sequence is TGTGCCAGTAGTATCAGGGGGACCCACTACATGAACACTGAAGCTTTCTTT. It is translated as CASSIRGTHYMNTEAFF. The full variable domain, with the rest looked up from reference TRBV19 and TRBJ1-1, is DGGITQSPKYLFRKEGQNVTLSCEQNLNHDAMYWYRQDPGQGLRLIYYSQIVNDFQKGDIAEGYSVSREKKESFPLTVTSAQKNPTAFYLCASSIRGTHYMNTEAFFGQGTRLTVV.